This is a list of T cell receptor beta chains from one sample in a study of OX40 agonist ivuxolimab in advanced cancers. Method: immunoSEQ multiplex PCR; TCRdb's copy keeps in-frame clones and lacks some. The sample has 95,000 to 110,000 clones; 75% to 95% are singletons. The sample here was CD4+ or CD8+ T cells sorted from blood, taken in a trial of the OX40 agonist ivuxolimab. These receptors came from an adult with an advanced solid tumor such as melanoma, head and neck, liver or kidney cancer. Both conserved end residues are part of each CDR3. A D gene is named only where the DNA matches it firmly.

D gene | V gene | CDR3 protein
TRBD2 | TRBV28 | CASFRGTSGRETQYF
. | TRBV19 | CASSIRTSDEQFF
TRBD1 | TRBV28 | CASSSPGQNYEQYF
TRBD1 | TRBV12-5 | CASGLSPGTAMNTEAFF
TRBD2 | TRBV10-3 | CAISESGGLAGVRDTQYF
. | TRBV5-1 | CASKWRQLSNQPQHF
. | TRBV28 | CASSFVAGESYEQYF
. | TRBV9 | CASSPTGYPQNTEAFF
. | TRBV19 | CASSIEMGYGYTF
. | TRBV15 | CATSRSDSYQPQHF
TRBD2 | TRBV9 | CASGRDYSYNEQFF
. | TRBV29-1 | CSVMGRDPARTYEQYF
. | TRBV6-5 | CASSYSELASSYEQYF
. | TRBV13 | CASSSIGGDYYGYTF
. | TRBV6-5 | CASSYSGAKNIQYF
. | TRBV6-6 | CASSYGQAVSGNTIYF
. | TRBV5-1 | CASSLDQGPYNEQFF
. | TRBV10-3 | CAISETTLFNRDPNYEQYF
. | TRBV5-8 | CASSTGGLAREQYF
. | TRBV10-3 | CAIRTGDGDTQYF
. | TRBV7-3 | CASSITSSGELFF
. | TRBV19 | CASSRGTYGYTF
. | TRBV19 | CASSPDPGASTQYF
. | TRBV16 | CASSPTEKLFF
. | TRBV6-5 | CASSGAGGRNTIYF
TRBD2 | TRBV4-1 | CASSQVDLGLAGYNEQFF
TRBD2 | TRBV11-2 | CASSFSGRARRDTGELFF
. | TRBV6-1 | CASRGDGRGEQYF
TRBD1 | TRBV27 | CASRGRRTGDNSPLHF